The 28 T cell receptor beta chains reported below all come from one sample, sequenced in a study of blood T cell repertoires in COVID-19. Method: immunoSEQ multiplex PCR; TCRdb's copy keeps in-frame clones and lacks some. The data show about 170,000 clones, around 86% seen once. Sequencing input: peripheral blood. All receptors derive from a woman older than 75 in a cohort sampled during active or convalescent COVID-19.

The J gene is TRBJ2-3, the V gene TRBV30; 7 positions match TRBD1. Unmatched junction bases numbered 14, after V lost 1 base and J lost 1 base. This CDR3 is built from 18 residues. Germline loops: CDR1 GTSNPN, CDR2 SVGIG (reference sequence). The CDR3 is CAWSAGTPRGQGTDTQYF. For the CDR3, the DNA is TGTGCCTGGAGTGCCGGGACCCCCAGAGGACAGGGCACAGATACGCAGTATTTT.

This chain connects TRBV28 to TRBJ2-5, with a weak D call TRBD2 (7 bases). Germline V CDR1 and CDR2: MDHEN, SYDVKM. The V end lost 4 bases, the J end lost 4 bases, and 22 bases lay between the germline ends. CDR3 length equals 17 residues. Here the CDR3 reads CASSSTGGESLRETQYF. The CDR3 DNA reads TGTGCCAGCAGTTCCACGGGGGGCGAGAGTCTCCGAGAGACCCAGTACTTC.

A single count supports this clone. This rearrangement joins TRBV9 to TRBJ2-1; D is ambiguous. CDR1 and CDR2 (germline): SGDLS, YYNGEE. V was cut by 3 bases and J by 7 bases, with 14 bases left in between. This CDR3 has 14 residues. CDR3 in amino acids: CASSGRYRVNEQFF. In nucleotides, the CDR3 is TGTGCCAGCAGCGGTCGGTACCGCGTTAATGAGCAGTTCTTC.

This clone has a single count. The CDR3 DNA sequence: TGTGCCAGCTCACCGGAGGTGAGAGGCTATGGCTACACCTTC. It yields the protein CASSPEVRGYGYTF. The chain recombines TRBV18 with TRBJ1-2; D unresolved. CDR1 is KGHSH, CDR2 LQKENI, per germline. The CDR3 has 14 amino acids. Trimming left V 3 bases short and J 4 bases short, with 12 bases between.

The CDR3 coding sequence is TGTGCCAGCAGCCGGGACAGGGGAAAGAATAATTCACCCCTCCACTTT. It specifies CASSRDRGKNNSPLHF. This rearrangement joins TRBV7-8 to TRBJ1-6, with 10 bases fitting TRBD1. The CDR3 is 16 amino acids. The germline CDR1 and CDR2 sequences are SGHVS and FQNEAQ. V was pared by 5 bases and J by 5 bases, with 6 bases of the junction left unmatched.

The CDR3 here is CASSQDGGRGSSGANVLTF. CDR3 DNA: TGCGCCAGCAGCCAAGATGGGGGCAGGGGAAGCTCTGGGGCCAACGTCCTGACTTTC. This chain joins TRBV4-1 and TRBJ2-6, with a tentative D call TRBD1 (6 bases). Germline CDR1 reads MGHRA; CDR2 reads YSYEKL. This CDR3 has 19 residues. Trimming pared 0 bases from V and 0 bases from J, leaving 15 bases between.

The rearrangement joins TRBV6-5 to TRBJ2-3, with a weak D call TRBD2 (5 bases). There are 15 residues in the CDR3. The V end lost 8 bases, the J end lost 0 bases, and 15 bases lay between the germline ends. Looked up from germline, CDR1 is MNHEY and CDR2 is SVGAGI. The CDR3 protein is CASSDFSSSTDTQYF. For the CDR3, the DNA is TGTGCCAGCTCGGACTTTTCCTCTAGCACAGATACGCAGTATTTT.

This sequence joins TRBV15 and TRBJ2-3; 8 bases are a match to TRBD1. The V and J ends lost 5 bases and 2 bases, in that order; junction bases with no gene match: 21. This CDR3 has 20 amino acids. Looked up from germline, CDR1 is LNHNV and CDR2 is YYDKDF (reference sequence). CDR3: CATSFTGTGRLGALTDTQYF. CDR3 coding DNA: TGTGCCACCAGCTTCACAGGGACAGGTCGCTTGGGGGCCCTCACAGATACGCAGTATTTT.

The chain links TRBV27 to TRBJ1-1; 8 bases fit TRBD1. V was clipped by 5 bases and J by 3 bases; unmatched bases: 8. This CDR3 contains 15 residues. Germline lookup yields CDR1 MNHEY and CDR2 SMNVEV (reference sequence). The DNA for the CDR3 is TGTGCCAGCAGTACCAGGGGGCGCGGGGACACTGAAGCTTTCTTT. Residues: CASSTRGRGDTEAFF.

This clone was seen only a few times. The chain carries TRBV2 and TRBJ2-7; no reliable D call. This CDR3 spans 13 amino acids. Germline CDR1 reads SNHLY; CDR2 reads FYNNEI. Between the trimmed V and J ends, which lost 1 base and 3 bases, there was a span of 7 bases. CDR3 amino acids: CASSEGVSYEQYV. CDR3 DNA: TGTGCCAGCAGTGAAGGTGTCAGCTACGAGCAGTACGTC.

This chain links TRBV11-2 with TRBJ1-2; the match to TRBD1 covers 7 bases. This CDR3 spans 13 amino acids. V trimming: 5 bases; J trimming: 8 bases; junction bases outside the gene matches: 8. Germline-derived CDR1 and CDR2 are SGHAT and FQNNGV. CDR3: CASSRRTGGGYTF. The CDR3 DNA sequence: TGTGCCAGCAGCCGCAGGACAGGAGGCGGCTACACCTTC.

CDR3 in amino acids: CASSYSQGFNQPQHF. CDR3 DNA sequence: TGTGCCAGCAGTTACTCGCAGGGCTTCAATCAGCCCCAGCATTTT. The rearrangement uses TRBV6-6 and TRBJ1-5, with D tentatively TRBD1 (5 bases). The CDR3 spans 15 residues. Germline CDR1 is MNHNY and CDR2 is SVGAGI (reference sequence). V was cut by 0 bases and J by 3 bases, with 9 bases left in between.

The genes are TRBV16 and TRBJ2-1; 10 nucleotides agree with TRBD2. This CDR3 has 15 amino acids. Germline V lookup: CDR1 KGHSY, CDR2 FQNENV. Trimming removed 5 bases from V and 7 bases from J; junction bases left unmatched: 8. CDR3 loop: CASSGRSGRANEQFF. The DNA of the CDR3 is TGTGCCAGCAGCGGCCGAAGCGGGAGGGCAAATGAGCAGTTCTTC.

This chain links TRBV19 with TRBJ1-2; 8 bases are a match to TRBD1. The CDR3 extends over 13 amino acids. CDR1 is LNHDA and CDR2 is SQIVND in the germline V gene (reference sequence). V was pared by 3 bases and J by 8 bases, with 5 bases of the junction left unmatched. The CDR3 DNA reads TGTGCCAGTAGTATGACAGGGGAATACGGCTACACCTTC. This codes for CASSMTGEYGYTF.

The rearrangement links TRBV7-9 to TRBJ2-5, with D possibly being TRBD2 (7 bases). Germline V gene sequence: CDR1 SEHNR, CDR2 FQNEAQ (reference sequence). V was cut by 0 bases and J by 5 bases, with 13 bases left in between. The CDR3 is made up of 15 amino acids. CDR3 nucleotides: TGTGCCAGCAGCTTAGCGCCGGGGGGCTTTGAGACCCAGTACTTC. It is translated as CASSLAPGGFETQYF.

This clone was counted a single time. V and J are TRBV9 and TRBJ2-7; 9 nucleotides match TRBD1. This CDR3 comprises 15 residues. V gave up 4 bases and J gave up 7 bases; unmatched junction bases: 12. The germline gives CDR1 SGDLS, CDR2 YYNGEE. The CDR3 loop reads CASSPAGTGFLEQYF. The CDR3, as DNA: TGTGCCAGCAGCCCAGCCGGGACAGGGTTTCTGGAGCAGTACTTC. The full variable domain, completed using reference TRBV9 and TRBJ2-7, is DSGVTQTPKHLITATGQRVTLRCSPRSGDLSVYWYQQSLDQGLQFLIQYYNGEERAKGNILERFSAQQFPDLHSELNLSSLELGDSALYFCASSPAGTGFLEQYFGPGTRLTVT.

V usage is TRBV18 and J usage is TRBJ1-5, with D perhaps TRBD1 (5 bases). V was clipped by 3 bases and J by 0 bases, with 12 bases between them. There are 16 residues in the CDR3. The germline CDR1 and CDR2 sequences are KGHSH and LQKENI. This CDR3 reads CASSPATDYSNQPQHF. In nucleotides, the CDR3 is TGTGCCAGCTCACCCGCGACAGATTATAGCAATCAGCCCCAGCATTTT.

This sequence joins TRBV28 and TRBJ1-5; TRBD1 agrees at 7 bases. Germline V lookup: CDR1 MDHEN, CDR2 SYDVKM. CDR3 size: 17 residues. With V trimmed by 6 bases and J by 0 bases, 11 bases remained unmatched. This chain's CDR3 is CASSLGTATYSNQPQHF. In DNA form, the CDR3 reads TGTGCCAGCAGCCTCGGGACAGCCACATATAGCAATCAGCCCCAGCATTTT.

This sequence joins TRBV10-3 and TRBJ1-2, with 11 nucleotides matching TRBD1. J gave up 4 bases and V 4 bases, and 2 bases lay outside the gene matches. This CDR3 spans 14 amino acids. Germline V gene data show CDR1 as ENHRY and CDR2 as SYGVKD. The CDR3 region has the DNA TGTGCCATCAGTGCGGGACAGGGGGGCTATGGCTACACCTTC. It encodes CAISAGQGGYGYTF.

This clone has only a few counts. The V gene is TRBV11-3, the J gene TRBJ1-2, with D maybe TRBD1 (6 bases). This CDR3 is 14 amino acids long. Germline V gene lookup returns CDR1 SGHNT and CDR2 YENEEA. V lost 4 bases and J lost 10, with 19 bases in between. The CDR3 spells CASSSGGGAGSYTF. In DNA form, the CDR3 reads TGTGCCAGCAGCTCCGGAGGGGGGGCAGGATCCTACACCTTC.

The chain has TRBV5-4 and TRBJ1-1, with 7 bases fitting TRBD1. V shed 1 base and J 3 bases; nucleotides not matched to a gene: 0. Per the germline V gene, CDR1 is SGHNT and CDR2 is YYREEE (reference sequence). The CDR3 contains 13 residues. In DNA form, the CDR3 reads TGTGCCAGCAGCTTGACAGGGGACACTGAAGCTTTCTTT. This gives the protein CASSLTGDTEAFF.

The chain carries TRBV6-6 and TRBJ1-2; D is perhaps TRBD1 (5 bases). This CDR3 has 15 residues. Trimming stripped 2 bases from V and 5 bases from J, with 15 bases between. Germline V CDR1 and CDR2: MNHNY, SVGAGI (reference sequence). This CDR3 is CASSYNRGGDYGYTF. CDR3 bases: TGTGCCAGCAGTTACAACCGGGGAGGGGATTATGGCTACACCTTC.

J is TRBJ2-7 and V is TRBV18; TRBD1 aligns across 7 bases. The ends lost 6 bases at V and 2 bases at J; junction bases unmatched: 10. Germline V CDR1 and CDR2: KGHSH, LQKENI. The CDR3 spans 15 residues. CDR3 DNA sequence: TGTGCCAGCTCCCGGACAGGAGTGCAACCCTACGAGCAGTACGTC. It is translated as CASSRTGVQPYEQYV.

The V and J genes are TRBV24-1 and TRBJ2-5, with 8 nucleotides matching TRBD1. The CDR3 totals 16 residues. Germline CDR1 and CDR2: KGHDR and SFDVKD. Losses at the gene ends were 2 bases for V and 4 bases for J; bases not matched to a gene: 8. The CDR3 DNA sequence: TGTGCCACCAGTGATTCAAGGACAGGGATAGGAGAGACCCAGTACTTC. Its translation: CATSDSRTGIGETQYF.

The chain uses TRBV21-1 and TRBJ2-1; the table calls TRBD2, which could not be checked here. TRBV21-1 is a listed pseudogene. The CDR3 sequence is 24 residues long. CDR3 protein: CASSKRWTIKQETLAGGPCNEQFF. As DNA, the CDR3 is TGTGCCAGCAGCAAAAGATGGACGATAAAACAGGAGACTCTAGCGGGAGGGCCGTGCAATGAGCAGTTCTTC.

This chain joins TRBV4-1 and TRBJ2-1, with 7 bases matching TRBD2. V shed 0 bases and J 7 bases; nucleotides not matched to a gene: 6. CDR1 is MGHRA and CDR2 is YSYEKL in the germline V gene. CDR3 length: 15 amino acids. The CDR3 protein is CASSQEGLTLNEQFF. The DNA of the CDR3 is TGCGCCAGCAGCCAAGAGGGACTAACCCTTAATGAGCAGTTCTTC.

The chain combines TRBV2 with TRBJ1-6, with TRBD1 identical over 10 bases. This CDR3 comprises 16 residues. Per the germline V gene, CDR1 is SNHLY and CDR2 is FYNNEI. V lost 9 bases, J lost 7 bases, and 12 bases stayed unmatched. CDR3 nucleotide sequence: TGTGCCAGTCGACAGGGGGCTGGACCGGAGAATTCACCCCTCCACTTT. It specifies CASRQGAGPENSPLHF.

This chain connects TRBV7-9 to TRBJ2-7; the D gene is possibly TRBD1 (7 bases). This CDR3 spans 16 amino acids. Trimming shortened V by 4 bases and J by 6 bases, and 22 bases separated the two germline ends. Germline CDR1 is SEHNR and CDR2 is FQNEAQ (reference sequence). CDR3 nucleotide sequence: TGTGCCAGCAGCTCCCCCCGGGGGACAGCCGCCGCCGAGCAGTACTTC. Residues: CASSSPRGTAAAEQYF. Full variable domain (remainder filled in from reference TRBV7-9 and TRBJ2-7): DTGVSQNPRHKITKRGQNVTFRCDPISEHNRLYWYRQTLGQGPEFLTYFQNEAQLEKSRLLSDRFSAERPKGSFSTLEIQRTEQGDSAMYLCASSSPRGTAAAEQYFGPGTRLTVT.